The clone carrying this T cell receptor (beta chain) was seen once. It was across several immunoSEQ plates that each subset's genomic DNA was evenly split. Clones were read by immunoSEQ multiplex PCR, and TCRdb kept only the in-frame ones, dropping some. The sample has about 510,000 clones; 75% to 85% are singletons. Trimming removed 0 bases from V and 0 bases from J, with 19 bases in between. Looked up from germline, CDR1 is SGHAT and CDR2 is FQNNGV. The CDR3 runs to 19 residues. The data were obtained in a study of shared clonotypes between healthy human individuals. Material: PBMCs. The clonotype comes from a woman between 35 and 50 years old in good health. Some clones in this sample may be carry-over from other donors' samples. The chain uses TRBV11-2 and TRBJ2-3, with D perhaps assigned TRBD1 or TRBD2 (6 bases each). The CDR3 sequence: CASSLEGAGLTPSTDTQYF. The DNA of the CDR3 is TGTGCCAGCAGCTTAGAGGGGGCGGGACTCACGCCCAGCACAGATACGCAGTATTTT.